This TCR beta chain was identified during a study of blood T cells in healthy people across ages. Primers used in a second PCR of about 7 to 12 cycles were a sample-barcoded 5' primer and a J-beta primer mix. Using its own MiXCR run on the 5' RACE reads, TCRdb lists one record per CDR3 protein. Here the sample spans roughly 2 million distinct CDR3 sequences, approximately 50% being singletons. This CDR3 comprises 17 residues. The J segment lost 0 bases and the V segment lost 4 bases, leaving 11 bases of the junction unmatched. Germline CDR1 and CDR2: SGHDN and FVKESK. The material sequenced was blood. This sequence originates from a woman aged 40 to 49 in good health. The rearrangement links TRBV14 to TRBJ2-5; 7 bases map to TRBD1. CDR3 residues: CASSPARDSGYQETQYF. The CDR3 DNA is TGTGCCAGCAGCCCCGCTAGGGACAGCGGATACCAAGAGACCCAGTACTTC.